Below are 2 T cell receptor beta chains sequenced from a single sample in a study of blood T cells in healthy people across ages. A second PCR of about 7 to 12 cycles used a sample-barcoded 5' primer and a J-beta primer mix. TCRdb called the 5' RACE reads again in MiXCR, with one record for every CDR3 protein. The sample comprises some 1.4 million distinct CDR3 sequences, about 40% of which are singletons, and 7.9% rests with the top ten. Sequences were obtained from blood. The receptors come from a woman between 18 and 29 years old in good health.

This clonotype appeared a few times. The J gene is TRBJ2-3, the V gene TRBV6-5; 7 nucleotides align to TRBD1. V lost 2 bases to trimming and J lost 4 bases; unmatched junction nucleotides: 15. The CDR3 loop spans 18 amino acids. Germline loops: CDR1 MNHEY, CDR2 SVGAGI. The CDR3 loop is CASSYRRQGTVESDTQYF. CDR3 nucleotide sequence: TGTGCCAGCAGTTACAGACGACAGGGAACGGTCGAATCAGATACGCAGTATTTT.

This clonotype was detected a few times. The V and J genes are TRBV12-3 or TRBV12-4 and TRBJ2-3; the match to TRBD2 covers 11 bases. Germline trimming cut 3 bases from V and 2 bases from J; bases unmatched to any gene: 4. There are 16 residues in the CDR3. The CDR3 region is CASSFRLAGYTDTQYF. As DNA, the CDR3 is TGTGCCAGCAGTTTCCGACTAGCGGGGTACACAGATACGCAGTATTTT.